This T cell receptor beta chain was profiled in a study of T and B cells in COVID-19 patients. Findings and limits, study-wide: In COVID-19 patients, T cell receptor beta variable and joining gene use was reportedly strongly skewed.

TRB rearrangements were amplified by multiplex PCR with BIOMED2 TRB-A/B primers. TCRdb re-analysed the multiplex PCR reads in MiXCR, keeping a single row per CDR3 protein. The sample shows roughly 13,000 distinct CDR3 sequences, 25% of them seen only once. The CDR3 is made up of 16 amino acids. Germline values: CDR1 DFQATT, CDR2 SNEGSKA (reference sequence). V lost 5 bases and J lost 4; bases outside the gene matches: 8. This clonotype has more than one count but fewer than ten. Its specificity is not known. Each TRB amplification used roughly 230-550 ng of genomic DNA from blood. The specimen was blood. The clonotype originates from a human donor who had recovered from COVID-19. The chain has TRBV20-1 and TRBJ2-3; 14 positions agree with TRBD2. In DNA form, the CDR3 reads TGCAGTGCTGGCTCGGGACTAGCGGGAGTACCAGATACGCAGTATTTT. This translates into CSAGSGLAGVPDTQYF.